The 15 T cell receptor beta chains below all came from one sample that was sequenced in a study of blood T cell repertoires in COVID-19. Profiled with immunoSEQ multiplex PCR; TCRdb holds only in-frame clones, not every one. This table holds 250,000 or so clones, roughly 85% found once. Sequences were obtained from peripheral blood. The receptors were gathered from a woman younger than 30 with acute or convalescent COVID-19.

The chain combines TRBV6-2 or TRBV6-3 with TRBJ2-7; 8 bases are a match to TRBD1. The V gene end was trimmed by 0 bases and the J gene end by 6 bases; junction bases not matched to a gene: 16. The CDR3 length is 18 residues. Germline CDR1 MNHEY, CDR2 SVGEGT. In nucleotides, the CDR3 is TGTGCCAGCAGTTACTCCGGACAGGGATTCCGTATCATAGGCGAGCAGTACTTC. Translated: CASSYSGQGFRIIGEQYF.

The V and J genes are TRBV9 and TRBJ1-3; 9 bases are a match to TRBD1. The V gene end was trimmed by 4 bases and the J gene end by 0 bases; junction bases not matched to a gene: 5. CDR1 SGDLS and CDR2 YYNGEE come from the germline V gene. The CDR3 runs to 16 residues. The CDR3 nucleotides are TGTGCCAGCAGCCCCCAACAGGGGGCCTCTGGAAACACCATATATTTT. Protein sequence: CASSPQQGASGNTIYF.

This chain links TRBV28 with TRBJ1-1; 9 bases map to TRBD1. This CDR3 is built from 15 residues. V dropped 3 bases and J dropped 2; count of bases not matched to a gene: 4. Looked up from germline, CDR1 is MDHEN and CDR2 is SYDVKM. CDR3 DNA: TGTGCCAGCAGTTTGTTGGGACAGGGTAACACTGAAGCTTTCTTT. Amino acids: CASSLLGQGNTEAFF. Combining the CDR3 with reference TRBV28 and TRBJ1-1 gives the whole variable domain DVKVTQSSRYLVKRTGEKVFLECVQDMDHENMFWYRQDPGLGLRLIYFSYDVKMKEKGDIPEGYSVSREKKERFSLILESASTNQTSMYLCASSLLGQGNTEAFFGQGTRLTVV.

The chain is built from TRBV29-1 and TRBJ1-2; a possible D gene is TRBD1 (6 bases). Trimming left V 7 bases short and J 7 bases short, with 28 bases between. CDR1 is SQVTM, CDR2 ANQGSEA, per germline. The CDR3 sequence is 16 residues long. DNA for the CDR3: TGCAGCGCCTCCCTTGGCCGACGACAGGTTCCGGGTGGCTACACCTTC. Translation: CSASLGRRQVPGGYTF.

The rearrangement links TRBV18 to TRBJ2-5; 10 bases map to TRBD2. The CDR3 covers 15 residues. From germline, CDR1 is KGHSH and CDR2 LQKENI. V gave up 2 bases and J gave up 2 bases; unmatched junction bases: 2. CDR3 bases: TGTGCCAGCTCACCAAATAGCGGGAGGCAAGAGACCCAGTACTTC. Translation: CASSPNSGRQETQYF.

The chain recombines TRBV28 with TRBJ2-1; a possible D gene is TRBD2 (7 bases). V shed 3 bases and J shed 1 base, with 19 bases lying between them. The CDR3 runs to 18 residues. Germline-derived CDR1 and CDR2 are MDHEN and SYDVKM. The chain's CDR3 is CASSFVRRGGGSYNEQFF. The CDR3 DNA reads TGTGCCAGCAGTTTCGTCCGTCGGGGAGGGGGGTCCTACAATGAGCAGTTCTTC.

The genes are TRBV28 and TRBJ1-2; no clear D gene. Trimming took off 1 base at V and 6 bases at J, with 12 bases between the two ends. Germline V gives CDR1 MDHEN, CDR2 SYDVKM. The CDR3 contains 14 residues. The CDR3 sequence is CASSLLVRRNGYTF. As DNA, the CDR3 is TGTGCCAGCAGTTTATTGGTCAGGCGTAATGGCTACACCTTC.

The V call is TRBV6-2 or TRBV6-3, the J call TRBJ2-4; TRBD2 is a possible D gene (6 bases). The ends were cut back, 2 bases at V and 1 base at J, with 15 bases in the middle. Germline CDR1 and CDR2: MNHEY and SVGEGT. The CDR3 has 17 amino acids. CDR3 DNA: TGTGCCAGCAGTTACGGAGGGCTAGCGAAGGCCAAAAACATTCAGTACTTC. This encodes CASSYGGLAKAKNIQYF.

The chain links TRBV27 to TRBJ2-1; tentative D call: TRBD2 (5 bases). Germline V gene lookup returns CDR1 MNHEY and CDR2 SMNVEV (reference sequence). CDR3 length equals 16 residues. The germline V and J ends were trimmed by 3 bases and 0 bases, with 12 bases remaining between them. The CDR3 DNA sequence: TGTGCCAGCAGTTTGTGGGGAGACACCTCCTACAATGAGCAGTTCTTC. Amino acid sequence: CASSLWGDTSYNEQFF.

The chain recombines TRBV27 with TRBJ2-1, with D tentatively TRBD2 (6 bases). Trimming left V 6 bases short and J 3 bases short, with 15 bases between. This CDR3 region has 15 residues. Germline V gene lookup returns CDR1 MNHEY and CDR2 SMNVEV (reference sequence). The CDR3: CASSSTGLFYNEQFF. DNA of the CDR3: TGTGCCAGCAGCTCAACGGGACTCTTCTACAATGAGCAGTTCTTC.

V and J are TRBV2 and TRBJ2-3, with no clear D. The CDR3 covers 14 residues. The germline gives CDR1 SNHLY, CDR2 FYNNEI. V lost 1 base and J lost 7, with 12 bases in between. The CDR3 DNA follows: TGTGCCAGCAGTGAAGGATTGAGGTCTTATACGCAGTATTTT. Translation: CASSEGLRSYTQYF.

The chain uses TRBV6-2 or TRBV6-3 and TRBJ1-4; the D gene is possibly TRBD1 (6 bases). V was cut by 0 bases and J by 0 bases, with 20 bases left in between. CDR3 length: 20 amino acids. CDR1 and CDR2 (germline): MNHEY, SVGEGT. CDR3 sequence: CASSYSVWSGAKPTNEKLFF. CDR3 bases: TGTGCCAGCAGTTACTCGGTGTGGTCAGGGGCAAAACCAACTAATGAAAAACTGTTTTTT.

The chain couples TRBV5-5 to TRBJ2-7, with D possibly TRBD2 on 6 matching bases. Germline CDR1 and CDR2: SGHKS and YYEKEE (reference sequence). V dropped 4 bases and J dropped 0 bases, with 14 bases sitting between them. The CDR3 totals 15 residues. The CDR3 sequence: CASSPDYFSSYEQYF. CDR3 nucleotides: TGTGCCAGCAGCCCGGACTACTTTAGCTCCTACGAGCAGTACTTC. The full variable domain, with the rest looked up from reference TRBV5-5 and TRBJ2-7, is DAGVTQSPTHLIKTRGQQVTLRCSPISGHKSVSWYQQVLGQGPQFIFQYYEKEERGRGNFPDRFSARQFPNYSSELNVNALLLGDSALYLCASSPDYFSSYEQYFGPGTRLTVT.

The chain uses TRBV6-6 and TRBJ1-2; D might be TRBD1 (6 bases). Trimming shortened V by 5 bases and J by 5 bases, and 15 bases separated the two germline ends. The CDR3 extends over 14 amino acids. CDR1 is MNHNY and CDR2 is SVGAGI in the germline V gene (reference sequence). For the CDR3, the DNA is TGTGCCAGCAGTCCGCCGGACAGACGATATGGCTACACCTTC. Its protein is CASSPPDRRYGYTF.

V is TRBV20-1 and J is TRBJ1-2; D ambiguous. Germline V gene lookup returns CDR1 DFQATT and CDR2 SNEGSKA (reference sequence). Trimming shortened V by 5 bases and J by 4 bases, and 8 bases separated the two germline ends. The CDR3 contains 11 residues. CDR3 nucleotide sequence: TGCAGTGCTGGGCAGGTCTATGGCTACACCTTC. The encoded protein is CSAGQVYGYTF.